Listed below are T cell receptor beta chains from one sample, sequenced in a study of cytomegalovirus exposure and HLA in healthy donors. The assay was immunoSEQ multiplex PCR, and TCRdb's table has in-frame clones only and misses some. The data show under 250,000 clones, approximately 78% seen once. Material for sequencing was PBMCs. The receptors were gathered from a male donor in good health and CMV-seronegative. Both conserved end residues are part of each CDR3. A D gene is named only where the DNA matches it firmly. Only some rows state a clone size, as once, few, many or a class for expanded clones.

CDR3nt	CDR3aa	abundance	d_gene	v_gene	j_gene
TGTGCCAGCAGCCCAGGGACAGGGAATAATGAAAAACTGTTTTTT	CASSPGTGNNEKLFF	NA	TRBD1	TRBV7-6	TRBJ1-4
TGTGCCAGCAGCCTGCTAGGCCAGATTTCCTTTACTGGCCGAGATGAAAAACTGTTTTTT	CASSLLGQISFTGRDEKLFF	NA	NA	TRBV12-1	TRBJ1-4
TGCAGTGCTGGCATCCGGGGCGAGCAGTACTTC	CSAGIRGEQYF	NA	NA	TRBV20-1	TRBJ2-7
TGCGCCAGCAGCCTATCCGCAGGGGGTCCCTACGAGCAGTACTTC	CASSLSAGGPYEQYF	NA	TRBD1	TRBV5-1	TRBJ2-7
TGCGCCAGCAGCCAAGATCTAGGGAGCTACGAGCAGTACTTC	CASSQDLGSYEQYF	NA	NA	TRBV4-1	TRBJ2-7
TGTGCCAGCAGTGGGGACAGCCCAGCCAAAAACATTCAGTACTTC	CASSGDSPAKNIQYF	NA	TRBD1	TRBV6-4	TRBJ2-4
TGCGCCAGCAGCCGGACAGGGGGCATTAGCACCGGGGAGCTGTTTTTT	CASSRTGGISTGELFF	NA	TRBD1	TRBV5-1	TRBJ2-2
TGTGCCAGCAGCTTATTTGCGGGACAGACAACTGGGGCCAACGTCCTGACTTTC	CASSLFAGQTTGANVLTF	NA	NA	TRBV11-2	TRBJ2-6
TGCGCCAGCAGCCGGGGCGGGACGTCGTCCTACGAGCAGTACTTC	CASSRGGTSSYEQYF	NA	NA	TRBV10-1	TRBJ2-7
TGCGCCAGCAGCTTGGACGGGAGTGGCGCCGGGGAGCTGTTTTTT	CASSLDGSGAGELFF	NA	NA	TRBV5-1	TRBJ2-2
TGTGCCAGCAGTCGGACAGGGCCGGGCACAGATACGCAGTATTTT	CASSRTGPGTDTQYF	NA	TRBD1	TRBV6-5	TRBJ2-3
TGTGCCAGCTCCCTAGGACAGGGCTATGGCTACACCTTC	CASSLGQGYGYTF	few	TRBD1	TRBV18	TRBJ1-2
TGTGCCAGCAGCCGGGGTTCTAGCTCTGGGGCCAACGTCCTGACTTTC	CASSRGSSSGANVLTF	once	NA	TRBV6-6	TRBJ2-6
TGCAGCGTTGGTAAGGGGCCCTCCTACGAGCAGTACTTC	CSVGKGPSYEQYF	NA	NA	TRBV29-1	TRBJ2-7
TGTGCCAGCAGCCGCGACTACCCCTACGAGCAGTACTTC	CASSRDYPYEQYF	NA	NA	TRBV6-5	TRBJ2-7
TGTGCCAGTAGCATCGGACAGGAAACCGGGGAGCTGTTTTTT	CASSIGQETGELFF	NA	TRBD1	TRBV19	TRBJ2-2
TGTGCCAGCAGTCAAGACCTTCAGGGGATTAATTCACCCCTCCACTTT	CASSQDLQGINSPLHF	NA	NA	TRBV6-6	TRBJ1-6
TGTGCCAGCAGACAAAACCCGATCAAGAACACCGGGGAGCTGTTTTTT	CASRQNPIKNTGELFF	NA	NA	TRBV5-8	TRBJ2-2
TGTGCCACCAGCAGAGAAGAAGACAGGGTAGCCGTTGAAGCTTTCTTT	CATSREEDRVAVEAFF	NA	TRBD1	TRBV15	TRBJ1-1
TGTGCCAGCAGCCCAAATCGCGGATCCTACAATGAGCAGTTCTTC	CASSPNRGSYNEQFF	NA	NA	TRBV6-5	TRBJ2-1
TGTGCCAGCAGCGCGGGCCAGGGGGTTTCTGGGGCCAACGTCCTGACTTTC	CASSAGQGVSGANVLTF	few	TRBD1	TRBV7-6	TRBJ2-6
TGTGCCAGTAGTATCTCGGGGGGCGCCGCCAAAAACATTCAGTACTTC	CASSISGGAAKNIQYF	NA	NA	TRBV19	TRBJ2-4
TGCAGCGTTGAAGTCAGGACAGCCAACTATGGCTACACCTTC	CSVEVRTANYGYTF	NA	NA	TRBV29-1	TRBJ1-2
TGCGCCAGCAGCCGTACCCGAGGATACGAGCAGTACTTC	CASSRTRGYEQYF	NA	NA	TRBV5-1	TRBJ2-7
TGCGCCAGCAGCGCCACCGGGACAGGGAATCAGCCCCAGCATTTT	CASSATGTGNQPQHF	NA	TRBD1	TRBV5-1	TRBJ1-5
TGTGCCAGCAGTAATAGACAGGGCAGCACAGATACGCAGTATTTT	CASSNRQGSTDTQYF	NA	TRBD1	TRBV5-8	TRBJ2-3
TGCGCCAGCAGCTTGATCACGGGGTCCAATGAGCAGTTCTTC	CASSLITGSNEQFF	NA	NA	TRBV5-1	TRBJ2-1
TGCGCCAGCAGTCGGACTAGCGGGAGTTTCTACAATGAGCAGTTCTTC	CASSRTSGSFYNEQFF	few	TRBD2	TRBV5-1	TRBJ2-1
TGCGCCAGCAGCCGAGCTGACTTGAACACCGGGGAGCTGTTTTTT	CASSRADLNTGELFF	few	NA	TRBV4-1	TRBJ2-2
TGTGCCAGCAGCCCGGGGGTCCGGGGGGCAGAGGAGACCCAGTACTTC	CASSPGVRGAEETQYF	NA	NA	TRBV11-2	TRBJ2-5
TGCGCCAGCAGCTTGGGTCGGGAATCGGCCCAGTACTTC	CASSLGRESAQYF	NA	NA	TRBV5-1	TRBJ2-5
TGTGCCAGCAGCTTGTTGGACAGGCTTAATGAAAAACTGTTTTTT	CASSLLDRLNEKLFF	NA	TRBD1	TRBV5-5	TRBJ1-4
TGTGCCAGCAGCTCCGGGACTAGCGGGAGTAGGTACGAGCAGTACTTC	CASSSGTSGSRYEQYF	NA	TRBD2	TRBV5-4	TRBJ2-7
TGTGCCAGCTCACAGGGGGATGAGCAGTTCTTC	CASSQGDEQFF	NA	NA	TRBV18	TRBJ2-1
TGTGCCAGTAGTATATTGGCGGATAGCTCCTACGAGCAGTACTTC	CASSILADSSYEQYF	NA	NA	TRBV19	TRBJ2-7
TGTGCTAGCAGCTTAGTGGGCGGGATGGAGTCCGAGCAGTACTTC	CASSLVGGMESEQYF	NA	NA	TRBV7-7	TRBJ2-7
TGTGCCTGGAGTGGACTAGCTGAGCAGTTCTTC	CAWSGLAEQFF	NA	TRBD2	TRBV30	TRBJ2-1
TGCAGCGGGCACAGTACCTACAATGAGCAGTTCTTC	CSGHSTYNEQFF	once	NA	TRBV29-1	TRBJ2-1
TGTGCCAGCAGGCCCTGGGAGGGGTGGCAGCCCCAGCATTTT	CASRPWEGWQPQHF	few	NA	TRBV2	TRBJ1-5
TGTGCCATCAGTGACCGGGACTACTACGAGCAGTACTTC	CAISDRDYYEQYF	NA	TRBD2	TRBV10-3	TRBJ2-7
TGTGCCAGCAGACCTACTGGGGCCAACGTCCTGACTTTC	CASRPTGANVLTF	few	NA	TRBV7-3	TRBJ2-6
TGTGCCAGCAGTGATAGAACAGTCTCTGGAAACACCATATATTTT	CASSDRTVSGNTIYF	NA	NA	TRBV25-1	TRBJ1-3
TGTGCCAGCAGCCGTGGACTAGCGGGGAGCACAGATACGCAGTATTTT	CASSRGLAGSTDTQYF	NA	TRBD2	TRBV28	TRBJ2-3
TGTTCCAGCAGCTTAGGGACAGGGGGGGACACTGAAGCTTTCTTT	CSSSLGTGGDTEAFF	NA	TRBD1	TRBV7-9	TRBJ1-1
TGTGCCAGCAGTTTAAATCCAGGGGCACGGGAGCAGTACTTC	CASSLNPGAREQYF	NA	NA	TRBV27	TRBJ2-7
TGCGCCAGCACCTCAGTTCAGGGCTACGAGCAGTACTTC	CASTSVQGYEQYF	NA	NA	TRBV5-1	TRBJ2-7
TGTGCCAGCAGTTTATCGTTCCGGAGCTCCTATAATTCACCCCTCCACTTT	CASSLSFRSSYNSPLHF	NA	NA	TRBV27	TRBJ1-6
TGTGCCAGCAGCCCCCTCCGGAGAGGGACAGGGATATGGAATGAGCAGTTCTTC	CASSPLRRGTGIWNEQFF	NA	TRBD1	TRBV7-8	TRBJ2-1
TGCGCCAGCAGCTTGGGGGGCGTCGGCCTAGGTTCCCCGTACGAGCAGTACTTC	CASSLGGVGLGSPYEQYF	few	NA	TRBV5-1	TRBJ2-7
TGTGCCAGCAGCCGTCGGGGTAGGTCCTACAATGAGCAGTTCTTC	CASSRRGRSYNEQFF	NA	NA	TRBV7-3	TRBJ2-1
TGTGCCAGCTCACCAACCCAGCGGGAACGCACAGATACGCAGTATTTT	CASSPTQRERTDTQYF	NA	TRBD2	TRBV18	TRBJ2-3
TGTGCCACCAGGCCCGGGAACCCCGGGGGGCAGTACTTC	CATRPGNPGGQYF	NA	NA	TRBV10-3	TRBJ2-7
TGTGCCAGCAGCTTAGGGTCCGGGAGTGGTAATGAAAAACTGTTTTTT	CASSLGSGSGNEKLFF	NA	NA	TRBV7-2	TRBJ1-4
TGTGCCAGCAGAATGAGCGCCGGGAGAATCTACGAGCAGTACTTC	CASRMSAGRIYEQYF	few	NA	TRBV7-2	TRBJ2-7